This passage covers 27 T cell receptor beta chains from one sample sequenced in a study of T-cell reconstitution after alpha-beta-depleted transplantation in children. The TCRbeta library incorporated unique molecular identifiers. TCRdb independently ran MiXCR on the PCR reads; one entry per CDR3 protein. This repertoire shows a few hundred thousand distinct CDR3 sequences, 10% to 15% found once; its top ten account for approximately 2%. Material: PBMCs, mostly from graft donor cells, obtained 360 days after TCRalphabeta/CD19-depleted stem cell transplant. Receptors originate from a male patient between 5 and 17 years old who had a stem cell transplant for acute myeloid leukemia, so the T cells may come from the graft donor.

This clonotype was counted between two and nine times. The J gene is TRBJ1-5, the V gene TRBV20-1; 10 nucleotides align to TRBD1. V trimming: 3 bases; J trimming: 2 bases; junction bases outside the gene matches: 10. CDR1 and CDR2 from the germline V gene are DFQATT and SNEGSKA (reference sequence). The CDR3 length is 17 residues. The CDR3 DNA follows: TGCAGTGCTAGTTTCCCGGGACAGGGGAACGGCAATCAGCCCCAGCATTTT. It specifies CSASFPGQGNGNQPQHF.

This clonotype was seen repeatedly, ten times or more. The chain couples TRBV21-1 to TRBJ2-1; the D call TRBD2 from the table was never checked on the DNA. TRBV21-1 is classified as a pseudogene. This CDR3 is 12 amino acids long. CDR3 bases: TGTGCCAGCAGCAAAGAGGCCCTTGAGCAGTTCTTC. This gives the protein CASSKEALEQFF.

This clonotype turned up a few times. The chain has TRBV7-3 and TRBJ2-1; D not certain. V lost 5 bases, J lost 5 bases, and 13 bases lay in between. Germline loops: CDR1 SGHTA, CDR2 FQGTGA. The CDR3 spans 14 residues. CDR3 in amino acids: CASSNNLPDNEQFF. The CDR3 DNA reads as TGTGCCAGCAGCAACAATCTCCCGGACAATGAGCAGTTCTTC. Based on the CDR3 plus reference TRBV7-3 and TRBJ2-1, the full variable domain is GAGVSQTPSNKVTEKGKYVELRCDPISGHTALYWYRQSLGQGPEFLIYFQGTGAADDSGLPNDRFFAVRPEGSVSTLKIQRTERGDSAVYLCASSNNLPDNEQFFGPGTRLTVL.

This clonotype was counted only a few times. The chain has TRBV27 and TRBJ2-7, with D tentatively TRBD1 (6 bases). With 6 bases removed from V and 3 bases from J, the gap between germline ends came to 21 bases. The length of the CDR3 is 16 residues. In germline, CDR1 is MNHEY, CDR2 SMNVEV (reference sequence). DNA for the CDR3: TGTGCCAGCAGCCCATCGGATGGGGACATACTCTACGAGCAGTACTTC. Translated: CASSPSDGDILYEQYF.

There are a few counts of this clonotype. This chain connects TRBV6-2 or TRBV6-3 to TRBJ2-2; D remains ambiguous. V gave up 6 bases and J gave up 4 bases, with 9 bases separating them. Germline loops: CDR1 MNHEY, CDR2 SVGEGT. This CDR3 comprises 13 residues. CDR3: CASRSQPTGELFF. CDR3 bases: TGTGCCAGCAGATCCCAACCCACCGGGGAGCTGTTTTTT.

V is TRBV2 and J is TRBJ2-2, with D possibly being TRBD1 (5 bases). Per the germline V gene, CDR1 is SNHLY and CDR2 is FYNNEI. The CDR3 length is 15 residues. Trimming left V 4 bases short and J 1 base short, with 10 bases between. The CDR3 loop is CASSGGLKNTGELFF. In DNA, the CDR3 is TGTGCCAGCAGTGGGGGCCTTAAGAACACCGGGGAGCTGTTTTTT.

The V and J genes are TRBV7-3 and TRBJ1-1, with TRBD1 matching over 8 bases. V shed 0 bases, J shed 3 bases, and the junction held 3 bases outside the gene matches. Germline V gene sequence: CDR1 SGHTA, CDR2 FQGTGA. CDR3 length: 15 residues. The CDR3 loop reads CASSLTTGVYTEAFF. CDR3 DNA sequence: TGTGCCAGCAGCTTAACGACAGGGGTGTACACTGAAGCTTTCTTT.

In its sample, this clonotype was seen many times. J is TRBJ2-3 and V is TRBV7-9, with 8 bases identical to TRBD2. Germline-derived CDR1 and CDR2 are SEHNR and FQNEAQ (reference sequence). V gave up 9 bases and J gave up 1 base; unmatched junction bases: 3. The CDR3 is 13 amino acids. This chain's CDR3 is CARTTSGTDTQYF. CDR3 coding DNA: TGTGCCAGGACGACTAGCGGCACAGATACGCAGTATTTT.

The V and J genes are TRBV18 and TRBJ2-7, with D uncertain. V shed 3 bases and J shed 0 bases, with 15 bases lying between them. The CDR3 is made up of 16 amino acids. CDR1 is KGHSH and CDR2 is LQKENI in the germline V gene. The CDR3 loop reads CASSPPRRLSSYEQYF. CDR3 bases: TGTGCCAGCTCACCGCCTCGCCGACTTTCCTCCTACGAGCAGTACTTC.

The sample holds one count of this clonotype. CDR3 in amino acids: CASSKGLDYEQFF. For the CDR3, the DNA is TGTGCCAGCAGTAAGGGACTAGACTATGAGCAGTTCTTC. V is TRBV25-1 and J is TRBJ2-1; TRBD2 aligns across 8 bases. This CDR3 contains 13 residues. The V gene end was trimmed by 5 bases and the J gene end by 8 bases; junction bases not matched to a gene: 5. In germline, CDR1 is MGHDK, CDR2 SYGVNS.

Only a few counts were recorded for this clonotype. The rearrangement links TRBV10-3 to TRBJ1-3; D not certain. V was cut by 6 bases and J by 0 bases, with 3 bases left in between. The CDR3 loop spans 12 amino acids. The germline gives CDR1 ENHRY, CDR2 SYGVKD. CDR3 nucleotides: TGTGCCATCAGGAGCTCTGGAAACACCATATATTTT. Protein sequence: CAIRSSGNTIYF.

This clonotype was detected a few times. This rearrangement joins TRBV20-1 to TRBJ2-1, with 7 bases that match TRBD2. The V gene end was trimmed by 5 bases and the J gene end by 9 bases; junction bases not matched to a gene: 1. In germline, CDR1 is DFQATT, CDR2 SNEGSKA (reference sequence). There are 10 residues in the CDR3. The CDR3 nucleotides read TGCAGTGCTCGCGGGGGTGAGCAGTTCTTC. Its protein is CSARGGEQFF.

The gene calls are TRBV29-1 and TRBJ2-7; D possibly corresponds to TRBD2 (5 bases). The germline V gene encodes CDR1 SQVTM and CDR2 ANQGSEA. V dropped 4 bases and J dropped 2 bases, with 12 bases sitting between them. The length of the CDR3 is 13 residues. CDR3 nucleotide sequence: TGCAGCGTTGCCCTAGCACGGGCCTACGAGCAGTACTTC. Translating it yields CSVALARAYEQYF.

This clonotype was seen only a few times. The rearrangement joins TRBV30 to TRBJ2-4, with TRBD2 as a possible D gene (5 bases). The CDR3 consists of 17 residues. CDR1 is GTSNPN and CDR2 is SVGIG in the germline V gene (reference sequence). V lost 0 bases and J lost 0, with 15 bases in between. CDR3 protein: CAWSVLMDSLAKNIQYF. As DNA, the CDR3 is TGTGCCTGGAGTGTACTCATGGACTCCCTAGCCAAAAACATTCAGTACTTC. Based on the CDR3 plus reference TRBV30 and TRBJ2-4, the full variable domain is SQTIHQWPATLVQPVGSPLSLECTVEGTSNPNLYWYRQAAGRGLQLLFYSVGIGQISSEVPQNLSASRPQDRQFILSSKKLLLSDSGFYLCAWSVLMDSLAKNIQYFGAGTRLSVL.

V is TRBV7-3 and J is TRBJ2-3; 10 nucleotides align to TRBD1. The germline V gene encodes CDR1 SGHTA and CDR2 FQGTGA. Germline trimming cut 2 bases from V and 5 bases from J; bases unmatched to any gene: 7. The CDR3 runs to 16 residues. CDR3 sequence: CASSLVATGGVDTQYF. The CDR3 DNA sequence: TGTGCCAGCAGCTTAGTCGCGACAGGGGGCGTAGATACGCAGTATTTT.

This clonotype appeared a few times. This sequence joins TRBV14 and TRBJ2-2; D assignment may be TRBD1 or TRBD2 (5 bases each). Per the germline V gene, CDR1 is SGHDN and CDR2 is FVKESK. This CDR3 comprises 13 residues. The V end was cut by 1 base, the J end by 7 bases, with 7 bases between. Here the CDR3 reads CASSQAGSGELFF. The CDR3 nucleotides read TGTGCCAGCAGCCAAGCAGGGAGCGGGGAGCTGTTTTTT. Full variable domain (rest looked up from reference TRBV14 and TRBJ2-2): EAGVTQFPSHSVIEKGQTVTLRCDPISGHDNLYWYRRVMGKEIKFLLHFVKESKQDESGMPNNRFLAERTGGTYSTLKVQPAELEDSGVYFCASSQAGSGELFFGEGSRLTVL.

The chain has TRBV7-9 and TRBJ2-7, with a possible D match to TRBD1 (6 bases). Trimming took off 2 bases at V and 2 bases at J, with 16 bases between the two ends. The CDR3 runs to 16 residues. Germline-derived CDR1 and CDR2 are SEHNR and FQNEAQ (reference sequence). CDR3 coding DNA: TGTGCCAGCAGCTTATACCTTTCGGGACAAACCTACGAGCAGTACTTC. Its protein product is CASSLYLSGQTYEQYF.

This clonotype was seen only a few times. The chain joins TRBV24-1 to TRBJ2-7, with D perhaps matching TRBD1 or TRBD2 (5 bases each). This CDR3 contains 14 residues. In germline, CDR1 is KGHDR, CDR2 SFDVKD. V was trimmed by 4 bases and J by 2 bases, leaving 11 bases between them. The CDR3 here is CATSELGRTYEQYF. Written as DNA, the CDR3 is TGTGCCACCAGTGAGTTGGGACGGACCTACGAGCAGTACTTC.

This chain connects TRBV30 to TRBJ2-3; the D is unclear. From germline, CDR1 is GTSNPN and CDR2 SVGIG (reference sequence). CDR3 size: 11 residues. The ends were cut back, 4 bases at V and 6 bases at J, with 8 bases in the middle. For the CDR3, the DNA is TGTGCCTGGACTCCCTTGGATACGCAGTATTTT. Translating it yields CAWTPLDTQYF.

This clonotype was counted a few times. CDR3 in DNA: TGTGCCACCAGCAGAGGGATTGCAGGGGGAACCTACGAGCAGTACTTC. As protein: CATSRGIAGGTYEQYF. This rearrangement joins TRBV15 to TRBJ2-7, with 7 bases aligning to TRBD1. CDR1 is LNHNV and CDR2 is YYDKDF in the germline V gene (reference sequence). After removal of 1 base from V and 2 bases from J, the junction contained 8 bases not matched to a gene. The CDR3 consists of 16 residues.

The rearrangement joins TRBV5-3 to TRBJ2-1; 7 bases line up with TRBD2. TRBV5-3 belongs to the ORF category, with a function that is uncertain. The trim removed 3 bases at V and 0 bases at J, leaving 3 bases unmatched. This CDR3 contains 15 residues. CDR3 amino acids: CARSSSGGSYNEQFF. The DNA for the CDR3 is TGTGCCAGAAGCTCTAGCGGAGGCTCCTACAATGAGCAGTTCTTC.

CDR3 nucleotide sequence: TGTGCCAGCAGCCCCGGGGGGGACAAAAACATTCAGTACTTC. This translates into CASSPGGDKNIQYF. The chain combines TRBV7-3 with TRBJ2-4, with 8 bases that match TRBD2. This CDR3 is 14 amino acids long. The germline V gene encodes CDR1 SGHTA and CDR2 FQGTGA. J was trimmed by 3 bases and V by 5 bases; bases with no gene match: 3.

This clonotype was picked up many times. Written as DNA, the CDR3 is TGTGCCAGCAGTTTAGCGAGTGGGAGGGCCACCTACGAGCAGTACTTC. It specifies CASSLASGRATYEQYF. The chain couples TRBV12-3 or TRBV12-4 to TRBJ2-7; TRBD2 agrees at 7 bases. The V gene end was trimmed by 0 bases and the J gene end by 2 bases; junction bases not matched to a gene: 7. The CDR3 runs to 16 residues.

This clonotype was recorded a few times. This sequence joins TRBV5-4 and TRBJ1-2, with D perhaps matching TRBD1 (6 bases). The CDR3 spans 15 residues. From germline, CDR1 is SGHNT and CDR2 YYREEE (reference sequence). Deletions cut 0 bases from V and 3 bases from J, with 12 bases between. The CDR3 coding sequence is TGTGCCAGCAGCTTGGCGGGGGGCCAGGACTATGGCTACACCTTC. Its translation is CASSLAGGQDYGYTF.

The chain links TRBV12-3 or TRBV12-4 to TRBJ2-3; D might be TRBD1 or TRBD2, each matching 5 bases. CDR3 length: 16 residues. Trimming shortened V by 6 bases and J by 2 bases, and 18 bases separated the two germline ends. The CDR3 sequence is CASSPKGADTTDTQYF. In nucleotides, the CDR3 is TGTGCCAGCAGCCCCAAGGGAGCGGACACCACAGATACGCAGTATTTT.

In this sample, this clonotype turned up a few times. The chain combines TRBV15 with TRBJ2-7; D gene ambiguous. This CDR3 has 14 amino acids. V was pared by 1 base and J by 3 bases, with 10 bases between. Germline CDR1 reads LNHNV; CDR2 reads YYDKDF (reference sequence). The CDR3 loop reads CATSRGVISYEQYF. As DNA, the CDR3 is TGTGCCACCAGCAGAGGCGTCATTAGCTACGAGCAGTACTTC.

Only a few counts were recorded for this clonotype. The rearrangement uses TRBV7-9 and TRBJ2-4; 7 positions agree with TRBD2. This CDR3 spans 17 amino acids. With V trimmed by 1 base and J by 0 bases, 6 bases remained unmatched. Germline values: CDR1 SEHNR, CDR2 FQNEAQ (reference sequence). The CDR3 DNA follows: TGTGCCAGCAGCTTAGTACTAGCGCATCTAGCCAAAAACATTCAGTACTTC. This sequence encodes CASSLVLAHLAKNIQYF.